Sequencing of this T cell receptor beta chain was carried out in a study of blood T cell repertoires in COVID-19. Whole-study context: COVID-19 samples, acute and convalescent, were from the United States, Italy and Spain. PBMCs, B-cell-depleted T cells, or T cells were the source of the cDNA or gDNA that made up the material.

This clone was seen only a few times. From germline, CDR1 is SEHNR and CDR2 FQNEAQ (reference sequence). The V gene lost 5 bases and the J gene lost 4 bases, with 15 bases spanning the gap. This CDR3 region has 15 residues. Measured with immunoSEQ multiplex PCR; TCRdb has only the in-frame clones, and not every one. The table includes fewer than 45,000 clones, about 74% detected once. Specimen: peripheral blood. The V gene is TRBV7-9, the J gene TRBJ1-5; no definite D call. The receptor was isolated from a man between 60 and 70 years old with active COVID-19. As DNA, the CDR3 is TGTGCCAGCAGCCCAGCCTCGGGAGGGAATCAGCCCCAGCATTTT. Translation gives CASSPASGGNQPQHF.